Listed below are T cell receptor beta chains from one sample, sequenced in a study of T cell responses to AZD1222 COVID-19 vaccine. The data were produced by immunoSEQ multiplex PCR, yet TCRdb's version contains in-frame clones alone and is incomplete. Among tens of thousands of clones, around nine tenths were seen once, and the ten largest hold less than 5.5%. The material sequenced was peripheral blood, taken on day 0 of MenACWY control vaccination. The source is an adult in good health. CDR3s include the opening cysteine and the closing phenylalanine or tryptophan. D genes are given only for firm matches. A row's size may be missing; if present it is once, few, many or a size class.

cdr3_aa: CATIGLAGAPSDNEQFF; cdr3_nt: TGTGCCACCATCGGACTAGCGGGAGCTCCTTCCGACAATGAGCAGTTCTTC; v_call: TRBV24-1; j_call: TRBJ2-1; clone_size: few; d_call: TRBD2
cdr3_aa: CSASSELEAFF; cdr3_nt: TGCAGTGCTAGTTCGGAGCTCGAAGCTTTCTTT; v_call: TRBV20-1; j_call: TRBJ1-1; clone_size: -; d_call: -
cdr3_aa: CASRRVSTEAFF; cdr3_nt: TGTGCCAGTAGGCGCGTCTCCACTGAAGCTTTCTTT; v_call: TRBV19; j_call: TRBJ1-1; clone_size: -; d_call: -
cdr3_aa: CASSRTGLFGYTF; cdr3_nt: TGTGCCAGCAGCCGGACAGGGCTATTTGGCTACACCTTC; v_call: TRBV5-6; j_call: TRBJ1-2; clone_size: -; d_call: TRBD1
cdr3_aa: CASSWGTGGVGYTF; cdr3_nt: TGTGCCAGCAGCTGGGGGACAGGGGGCGTTGGCTACACCTTC; v_call: TRBV5-5; j_call: TRBJ1-2; clone_size: -; d_call: TRBD1
cdr3_aa: CASSLGVLNEQFF; cdr3_nt: TGTGCCAGCAGCTTAGGGGTATTAAATGAGCAGTTCTTC; v_call: TRBV7-2; j_call: TRBJ2-1; clone_size: -; d_call: -
cdr3_aa: CASGAGVTDTQYF; cdr3_nt: TGTGCCAGCGGAGCGGGAGTTACAGATACGCAGTATTTT; v_call: TRBV7-2; j_call: TRBJ2-3; clone_size: -; d_call: TRBD2
cdr3_aa: CASSPPEAPNQPQHF; cdr3_nt: TGTGCCAGCAGTCCCCCCGAAGCACCTAATCAGCCCCAGCATTTT; v_call: TRBV28; j_call: TRBJ1-5; clone_size: -; d_call: -
cdr3_aa: CASRARGSNQPQHF; cdr3_nt: TGTGCCAGTAGGGCCCGGGGTAGCAATCAGCCCCAGCATTTT; v_call: TRBV19; j_call: TRBJ1-5; clone_size: -; d_call: -
cdr3_aa: CASSLNEAGGHTGELFF; cdr3_nt: TGTGCCAGCAGCTTAAATGAAGCGGGAGGACACACCGGGGAGCTGTTTTTT; v_call: TRBV7-2; j_call: TRBJ2-2; clone_size: -; d_call: TRBD2
cdr3_aa: CASSTGTEKYF; cdr3_nt: TGTGCCAGCAGTACAGGGACTGAAAAGTACTTC; v_call: TRBV12-3/TRBV12-4; j_call: TRBJ2-7; clone_size: -; d_call: -
cdr3_aa: CASSVDGRRSYNEQFF; cdr3_nt: TGTGCCAGCAGCGTAGATGGCCGCCGCTCCTACAATGAGCAGTTCTTC; v_call: TRBV9; j_call: TRBJ2-1; clone_size: -; d_call: -
cdr3_aa: CASSPTGTGRYNQPQHF; cdr3_nt: TGTGCCAGCAGTCCTACGGGGACAGGCCGATACAATCAGCCCCAGCATTTT; v_call: TRBV6-6; j_call: TRBJ1-5; clone_size: -; d_call: TRBD1
cdr3_aa: CASSLAGANVLTF; cdr3_nt: TGTGCCAGCAGCTTAGCGGGGGCCAACGTCCTGACTTTC; v_call: TRBV7-9; j_call: TRBJ2-6; clone_size: once; d_call: -
cdr3_aa: CASSLEGQGQNTEAFF; cdr3_nt: TGCGCCAGCAGCTTGGAAGGACAGGGTCAGAACACTGAAGCTTTCTTT; v_call: TRBV5-1; j_call: TRBJ1-1; clone_size: -; d_call: TRBD1
cdr3_aa: CATSEDYQPQHF; cdr3_nt: TGTGCCACCAGTGAGGATTATCAGCCCCAGCATTTT; v_call: TRBV15; j_call: TRBJ1-5; clone_size: -; d_call: -
cdr3_aa: CASRGGLEKLFF; cdr3_nt: TGTGCCAGCAGAGGGGGCCTCGAAAAACTGTTTTTT; v_call: TRBV27; j_call: TRBJ1-4; clone_size: -; d_call: TRBD1
cdr3_aa: CASTGAGTDTQYF; cdr3_nt: TGTGCCAGCACGGGAGCGGGCACAGATACGCAGTATTTT; v_call: TRBV27; j_call: TRBJ2-3; clone_size: -; d_call: -
cdr3_aa: CASSQDLAGTGELFF; cdr3_nt: TGTGCCAGCAGCCAAGATCTAGCGGGCACCGGGGAGCTGTTTTTT; v_call: TRBV3-1/TRBV3-2; j_call: TRBJ2-2; clone_size: once; d_call: TRBD2
cdr3_aa: CASSYTEAFF; cdr3_nt: TGTGCCAGCAGTTACACTGAAGCTTTCTTT; v_call: TRBV6-5; j_call: TRBJ1-1; clone_size: -; d_call: -
cdr3_aa: CASSQEPTRTDTQYF; cdr3_nt: TGCGCCAGCAGCCAAGAACCGACGCGGACAGATACGCAGTATTTT; v_call: TRBV4-1; j_call: TRBJ2-3; clone_size: -; d_call: -
cdr3_aa: CASSPPAIGYTF; cdr3_nt: TGTGCCAGCAGCCCCCCAGCTATTGGCTACACCTTC; v_call: TRBV28; j_call: TRBJ1-2; clone_size: -; d_call: -
cdr3_aa: CASSSQDTDTQYF; cdr3_nt: TGTGCCAGCAGCTCCCAAGACACAGATACGCAGTATTTT; v_call: TRBV11-3; j_call: TRBJ2-3; clone_size: -; d_call: -
cdr3_aa: CASSRTSVGLREQFF; cdr3_nt: TGTGCCAGCAGTCGGACTAGCGTCGGGCTTAGGGAGCAGTTCTTC; v_call: TRBV6-2/TRBV6-3; j_call: TRBJ2-1; clone_size: -; d_call: TRBD2